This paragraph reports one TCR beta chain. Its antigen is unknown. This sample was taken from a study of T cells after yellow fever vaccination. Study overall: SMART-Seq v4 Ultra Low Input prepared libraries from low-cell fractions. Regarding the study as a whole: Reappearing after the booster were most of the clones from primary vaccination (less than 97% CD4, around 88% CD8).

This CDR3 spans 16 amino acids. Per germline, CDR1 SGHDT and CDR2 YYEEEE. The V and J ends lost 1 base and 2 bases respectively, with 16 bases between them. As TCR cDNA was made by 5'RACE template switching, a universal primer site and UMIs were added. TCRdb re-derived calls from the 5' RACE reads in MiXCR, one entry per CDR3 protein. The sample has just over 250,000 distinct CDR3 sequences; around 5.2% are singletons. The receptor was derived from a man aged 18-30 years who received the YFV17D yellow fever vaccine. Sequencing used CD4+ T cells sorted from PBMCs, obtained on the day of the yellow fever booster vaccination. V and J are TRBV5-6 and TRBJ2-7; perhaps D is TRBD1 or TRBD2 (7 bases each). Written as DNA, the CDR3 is TGTGCCAGCAGCTTGAGTACAGGGGAGGGAACCTACGAGCAGTACGTC. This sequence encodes CASSLSTGEGTYEQYV.